A selection of T cell receptor beta chains follows, all from one sample in a study of beta chain features in type 1 diabetes. Produced via immunoSEQ multiplex PCR; TCRdb's table is partial and in-frame only. The sample yields about 930,000 clones, 15% to 20% seen once. Source material: naive CD4+ T cells from blood. These receptors were taken from a woman aged 18-29 years in good health. Both conserved end residues are part of each CDR3. A D gene is named only where the DNA matches it firmly. Clone size appears in some rows only: once, few, many, or a class for an expanded clone.

j_gene | d_gene | abundance | v_gene | CDR3aa | CDR3nt
TRBJ2-1 | - | few | TRBV20-1 | CSADMDNEQFF | TGCAGTGCGGACATGGACAATGAGCAGTTCTTC
TRBJ2-1 | TRBD2 | - | TRBV7-2 | CASSSLAGVYNEQFF | TGTGCCAGCAGCTCACTAGCGGGGGTATACAATGAGCAGTTCTTC
TRBJ2-3 | - | few | TRBV7-2 | CASSLAGADTQYF | TGTGCCAGCAGCTTAGCGGGAGCTGATACGCAGTATTTT
TRBJ2-7 | TRBD2 | - | TRBV28 | CASSPPRGSSYEQYF | TGTGCCAGCAGCCCCCCGCGGGGGAGCTCCTACGAGCAGTACTTC
TRBJ1-4 | - | - | TRBV18 | CASSRATNEKLFF | TGTGCCAGCTCGAGAGCGACTAATGAAAAACTGTTTTTT
TRBJ2-5 | - | - | TRBV5-1 | CASSLGTEGRKTQYF | TGCGCCAGCAGCTTGGGGACGGAGGGCCGGAAGACCCAGTACTTC
TRBJ2-3 | TRBD1 | few | TRBV7-9 | CASQDSGGSDTQYF | TGTGCCAGCCAAGATTCAGGGGGATCAGATACGCAGTATTTT
TRBJ2-7 | - | - | TRBV14 | CASSHTNWDEQYF | TGTGCCAGCAGCCATACGAATTGGGACGAGCAGTACTTC
TRBJ1-5 | - | - | TRBV6-6 | CASRTGRLFNQPQHF | TGTGCCAGCAGAACCGGGAGGCTTTTCAATCAGCCCCAGCATTTT
TRBJ2-5 | - | - | TRBV19 | CASSTRETQYF | TGTGCCAGTAGTACAAGGGAGACCCAGTACTTC
TRBJ1-1 | - | - | TRBV7-2 | CASSLSGATEAFF | TGTGCCAGCAGCTTATCAGGGGCGACTGAAGCTTTCTTT
TRBJ2-4 | TRBD2 | - | TRBV4-3 | CASSHRLAGGNKNIQYF | TGCGCCAGCAGCCACCGACTAGCGGGAGGAAACAAAAACATTCAGTACTTC
TRBJ2-3 | - | few | TRBV4-3 | CASSQDLALADTQYF | TGCGCCAGCAGCCAAGATTTGGCCCTCGCGGATACGCAGTATTTT
TRBJ2-7 | - | - | TRBV7-3 | CASSPRKNSYEQYF | TGTGCCAGCAGCCCCCGAAAGAACTCCTACGAGCAGTACTTC
TRBJ2-5 | - | few | TRBV6-5 | CASSYTGMKTQYF | TGTGCCAGCAGTTACACAGGGATGAAGACCCAGTACTTC
TRBJ1-1 | - | - | TRBV2 | CASSGGAFVSFF | TGTGCCAGCAGTGGGGGGGCGTTTGTTTCTTTCTTT
TRBJ2-5 | - | few | TRBV4-2 | CASSQGTQQETQYF | TGTGCCAGCAGCCAAGGGACGCAACAAGAGACCCAGTACTTC
TRBJ2-1 | - | - | TRBV4-3 | CASSQLPRTYYNEQFF | TGCGCCAGCAGCCAACTACCGCGGACCTACTACAATGAGCAGTTCTTC
TRBJ2-1 | TRBD2 | - | TRBV10-3 | CASSPKTSVPNEQFF | TGTGCCAGTAGCCCCAAGACTAGCGTCCCCAATGAGCAGTTCTTC
TRBJ2-1 | - | few | TRBV7-8 | CASSYRGAASYNEQFF | TGTGCCAGCAGCTACAGAGGGGCTGCTTCCTACAATGAGCAGTTCTTC
TRBJ1-2 | - | - | TRBV18 | CASSPEAYGYTF | TGTGCCAGCTCACCAGAAGCATATGGCTACACCTTC
TRBJ2-3 | - | few | TRBV25-1 | CASSDPGKGTDTQYF | TGTGCCAGCAGTGATCCTGGGAAGGGGACAGATACGCAGTATTTT
TRBJ1-2 | - | - | TRBV28 | CASRPGTVYGYTF | TGTGCCAGCAGACCGGGTACGGTCTATGGCTACACCTTC
TRBJ2-4 | - | - | TRBV19 | CASSIRGVKNIQYF | TGTGCCAGTAGTATAAGGGGGGTCAAAAACATTCAGTACTTC
TRBJ1-2 | - | few | TRBV10-3 | CAISGSAGVGYTF | TGTGCCATCAGTGGAAGTGCAGGGGTCGGCTACACCTTC
TRBJ2-7 | - | - | TRBV4-3 | CASSQQLGRYEQYF | TGCGCCAGCAGCCAACAATTGGGAAGGTACGAGCAGTACTTC
TRBJ1-2 | - | few | TRBV7-2 | CASQKNYGYTF | TGTGCCAGCCAAAAGAACTATGGCTACACCTTC
TRBJ2-5 | - | few | TRBV11-2 | CASSPRYRQETQYF | TGTGCCAGCAGCCCGCGGTACCGTCAAGAGACCCAGTACTTC
TRBJ2-1 | TRBD1 | few | TRBV2 | CASRQDRNEQFF | TGTGCCAGCAGACAGGACAGGAATGAGCAGTTCTTC
TRBJ2-1 | - | few | TRBV7-3 | CASSPTLARDSYNEQFF | TGTGCCAGCAGCCCAACCCTAGCGAGGGACTCCTACAATGAGCAGTTCTTC
TRBJ1-5 | TRBD1 | - | TRBV5-1 | CASSPGQGGNQPQHF | TGCGCCAGCAGCCCCGGACAGGGTGGTAATCAGCCCCAGCATTTT
TRBJ2-4 | TRBD1 | - | TRBV6-6 | CASSPNDRADIQYF | TGTGCCAGCAGTCCCAACGACAGGGCGGACATTCAGTACTTC
TRBJ1-3 | - | few | TRBV9 | CASSVLGTGNTIYF | TGTGCCAGCAGCGTATTGGGGACCGGAAACACCATATATTTT
TRBJ1-1 | - | - | TRBV28 | CASSLLAQFTEAFF | TGTGCCAGCAGTTTATTAGCACAGTTCACTGAAGCTTTCTTT
TRBJ2-7 | - | - | TRBV20-1 | CSAGSSYEQYF | TGCAGTGCAGGATCCTCCTACGAGCAGTACTTC
TRBJ2-1 | - | few | TRBV5-5 | CASSLLSSNEQFF | TGTGCCAGCAGCTTGTTGTCGTCTAATGAGCAGTTCTTC
TRBJ1-5 | - | few | TRBV7-2 | CASSLATSTVSNQPQHF | TGTGCCAGCAGCTTAGCGACGAGCACAGTCAGCAATCAGCCCCAGCATTTT
TRBJ2-6 | - | - | TRBV5-6 | CASSLAGGTGANVLTF | TGTGCCAGCAGCTTGGCTGGGGGAACCGGGGCCAACGTCCTGACTTTC
TRBJ2-5 | - | - | TRBV7-3 | CASSLTGSHSQETQYF | TGTGCCAGCAGCTTAACCGGTAGTCATTCACAAGAGACCCAGTACTTC
TRBJ1-5 | TRBD1 | - | TRBV6-5 | CASSYEATGDWPQHF | TGTGCCAGCAGTTATGAGGCTACAGGGGATTGGCCCCAGCATTTT
TRBJ2-1 | - | few | TRBV2 | CASSEAHGSYNEQFF | TGTGCCAGCAGTGAAGCGCACGGCTCCTACAATGAGCAGTTCTTC
TRBJ2-7 | - | few | TRBV19 | CASSISQGKGNEQYF | TGTGCCAGTAGTATCTCACAGGGAAAAGGAAACGAGCAGTACTTC
TRBJ2-5 | - | - | TRBV9 | CASSPGVGQETQYF | TGTGCCAGCAGCCCAGGCGTGGGCCAAGAGACCCAGTACTTC
TRBJ1-1 | - | - | TRBV7-2 | CASSLDQAEKAFF | TGTGCCAGCAGCTTAGATCAGGCGGAGAAAGCTTTCTTT
TRBJ1-4 | - | - | TRBV7-8 | CASSRVGLLNEKLFF | TGTGCCAGCAGCCGTGTGGGACTTCTTAATGAAAAACTGTTTTTT
TRBJ2-5 | - | - | TRBV10-3 | CAISPRDQETQYF | TGTGCCATCAGTCCTAGAGACCAAGAGACCCAGTACTTC